What follows is one TCR beta chain and its context. Its matching antigen is unknown. 5'RACE, which relied on constant-segment primers, yielded TCR alpha and TCR beta cDNA libraries carrying sample barcodes and UMIs. TCRdb independently ran MiXCR on the 5' RACE reads; one entry per CDR3 protein. The table includes under 250,000 distinct CDR3 sequences, 27% detected once. These data belong to a study of T-cell memory formation after mild COVID-19. Study overall: TCR clusters largely stayed donor specific. Broader study findings: Memory from before infection featured some responding clones, which suggests cross-reactive memory joined. Clones shrinking from day 15 to 85 showed even CD4/CD8 mixes; later expanders tilted CD4+.

This CDR3 comprises 15 residues. Looked up from germline, CDR1 is MNHEY and CDR2 is SMNVEV (reference sequence). The V end lost 4 bases, the J end lost 2 bases, and 9 bases lay between the germline ends. Sequencing was done on a sample of PBMCs or a T cell subset sorted from them (not recorded which). This chain connects TRBV27 to TRBJ1-6; no clear D gene. This receptor was taken from an adult woman who had mild COVID-19 (a few samples of this study predate the infection). Cell type and time point are not known. CDR3 coding DNA: TGTGCCAGCAGTTCCGGTCAGGCCTATAATTCACCCCTCCACTTT. It yields the protein CASSSGQAYNSPLHF.